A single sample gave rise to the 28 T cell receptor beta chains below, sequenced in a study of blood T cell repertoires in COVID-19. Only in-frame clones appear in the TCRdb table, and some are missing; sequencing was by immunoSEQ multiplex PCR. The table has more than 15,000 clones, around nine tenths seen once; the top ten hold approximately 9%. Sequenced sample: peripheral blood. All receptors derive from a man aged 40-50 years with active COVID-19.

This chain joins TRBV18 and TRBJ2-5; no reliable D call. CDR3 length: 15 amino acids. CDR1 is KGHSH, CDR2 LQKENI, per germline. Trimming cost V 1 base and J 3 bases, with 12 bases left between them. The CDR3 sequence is CASSPRRNDKETQYF. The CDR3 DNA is TGTGCCAGCTCACCACGCAGAAACGACAAAGAGACCCAGTACTTC. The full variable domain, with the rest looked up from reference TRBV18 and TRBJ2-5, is NAGVMQNPRHLVRRRGQEARLRCSPMKGHSHVYWYRQLPEEGLKFMVYLQKENIIDESGMPKERFSAEFPKEGPSILRIQQVVRGDSAAYFCASSPRRNDKETQYFGPGTRLLVL.

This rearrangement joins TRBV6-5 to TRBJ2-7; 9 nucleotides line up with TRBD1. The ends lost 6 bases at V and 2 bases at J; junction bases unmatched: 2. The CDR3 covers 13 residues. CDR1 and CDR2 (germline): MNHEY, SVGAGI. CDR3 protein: CASSRDRAYEQYF. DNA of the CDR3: TGTGCCAGCAGCCGGGACAGGGCCTACGAGCAGTACTTC.

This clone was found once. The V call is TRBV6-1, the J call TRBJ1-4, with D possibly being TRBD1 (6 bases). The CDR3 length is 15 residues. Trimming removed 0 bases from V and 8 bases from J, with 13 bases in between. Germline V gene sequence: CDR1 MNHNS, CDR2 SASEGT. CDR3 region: CASSEARGAGEKLFF. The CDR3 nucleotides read TGTGCCAGCAGTGAAGCCCGGGGGGCAGGAGAAAAACTGTTTTTT.

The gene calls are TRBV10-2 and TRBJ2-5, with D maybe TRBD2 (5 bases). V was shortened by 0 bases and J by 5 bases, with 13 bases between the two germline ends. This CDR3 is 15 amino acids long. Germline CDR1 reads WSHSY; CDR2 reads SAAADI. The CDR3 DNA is TGCGCCAGCAGTGAGTCGATAGAGGGCTGGGAGACCCAGTACTTC. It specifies CASSESIEGWETQYF.

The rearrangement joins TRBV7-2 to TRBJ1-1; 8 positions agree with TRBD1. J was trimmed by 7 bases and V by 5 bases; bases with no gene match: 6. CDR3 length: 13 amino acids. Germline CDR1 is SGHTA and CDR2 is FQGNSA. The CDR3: CASSKTGAVEAFF. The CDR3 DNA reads TGTGCCAGCAGCAAGACAGGGGCTGTTGAAGCTTTCTTT. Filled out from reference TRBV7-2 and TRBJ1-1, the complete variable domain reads GAGVSQSPSNKVTEKGKDVELRCDPISGHTALYWYRQSLGQGLEFLIYFQGNSAPDKSGLPSDRFSAERTGGSVSTLTIQRTQQEDSAVYLCASSKTGAVEAFFGQGTRLTVV.

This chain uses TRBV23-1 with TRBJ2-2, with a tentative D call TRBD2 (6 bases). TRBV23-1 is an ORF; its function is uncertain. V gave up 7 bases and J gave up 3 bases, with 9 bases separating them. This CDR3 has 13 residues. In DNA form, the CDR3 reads TGCGCCAGCATCGGGACTTACACCGGGGAGCTGTTTTTT. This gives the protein CASIGTYTGELFF.

The CDR3 spells CASSLGTGGNQPQHF. The CDR3 DNA sequence: TGTGCCAGCAGCTTAGGTACAGGGGGCAATCAGCCCCAGCATTTT. V is TRBV7-8 and J is TRBJ1-5; 7 positions agree with TRBD1. The germline V gene has CDR1 SGHVS and CDR2 FQNEAQ. With 1 base clipped from V and 2 bases from J, the junction kept 2 bases outside the gene matches. CDR3 size: 15 residues.

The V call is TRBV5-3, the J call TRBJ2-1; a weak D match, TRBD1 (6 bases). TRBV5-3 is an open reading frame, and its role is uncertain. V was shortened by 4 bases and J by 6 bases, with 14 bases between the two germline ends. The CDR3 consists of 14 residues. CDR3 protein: CARSIQGFGNEQFF. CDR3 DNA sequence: TGTGCCAGAAGCATACAGGGATTCGGCAATGAGCAGTTCTTC.

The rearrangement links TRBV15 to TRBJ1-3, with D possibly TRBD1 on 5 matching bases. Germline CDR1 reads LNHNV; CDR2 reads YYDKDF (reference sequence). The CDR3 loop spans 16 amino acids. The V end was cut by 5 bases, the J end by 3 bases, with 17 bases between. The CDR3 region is CATSVRFQGYGNTIYF. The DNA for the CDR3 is TGTGCCACCAGCGTCAGGTTTCAGGGCTATGGAAACACCATATATTTT.

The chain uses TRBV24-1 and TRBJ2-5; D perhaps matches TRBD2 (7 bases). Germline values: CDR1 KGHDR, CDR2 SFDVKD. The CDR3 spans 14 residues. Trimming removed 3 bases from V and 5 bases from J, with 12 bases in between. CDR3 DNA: TGTGCCACCAGTGATGGAGGGGGGGGTGAGACCCAGTACTTC. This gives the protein CATSDGGGGETQYF.

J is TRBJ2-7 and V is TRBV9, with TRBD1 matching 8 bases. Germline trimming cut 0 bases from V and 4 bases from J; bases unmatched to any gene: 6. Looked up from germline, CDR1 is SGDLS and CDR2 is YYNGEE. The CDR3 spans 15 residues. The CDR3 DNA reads TGTGCCAGCAGCGTAGACGGGACAGGACAATACGAGCAGTACTTC. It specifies CASSVDGTGQYEQYF.

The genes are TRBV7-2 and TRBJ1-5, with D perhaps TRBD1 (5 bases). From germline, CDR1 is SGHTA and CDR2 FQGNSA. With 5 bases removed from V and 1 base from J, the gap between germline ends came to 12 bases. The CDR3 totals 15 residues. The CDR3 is CASSPGGSSNQPQHF. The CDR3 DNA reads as TGTGCCAGCAGCCCCGGGGGTTCCAGCAATCAGCCCCAGCATTTT.

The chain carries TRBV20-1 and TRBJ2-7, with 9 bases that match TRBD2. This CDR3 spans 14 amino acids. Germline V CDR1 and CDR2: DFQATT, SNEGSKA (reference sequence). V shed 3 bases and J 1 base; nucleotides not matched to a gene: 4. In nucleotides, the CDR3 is TGCAGTGCTAGTCCTAGCGGGGCGTCCTACGAGCAGTACTTC. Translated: CSASPSGASYEQYF.

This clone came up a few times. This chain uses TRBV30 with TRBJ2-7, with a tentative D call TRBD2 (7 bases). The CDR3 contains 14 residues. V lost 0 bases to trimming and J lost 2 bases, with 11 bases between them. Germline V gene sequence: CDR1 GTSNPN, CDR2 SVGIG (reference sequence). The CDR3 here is CAWSVGGAAYEQYF. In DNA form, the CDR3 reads TGTGCCTGGAGTGTAGGGGGGGCGGCCTACGAGCAGTACTTC.

The chain's CDR3 is CASSADRGYGYTF. In DNA, the CDR3 is TGTGCCAGCAGCGCCGACAGGGGCTATGGCTACACCTTC. This chain joins TRBV27 and TRBJ1-2, with TRBD1 matching 8 bases. In germline, CDR1 is MNHEY, CDR2 SMNVEV (reference sequence). J gave up 4 bases and V 6 bases, and 4 bases lay outside the gene matches. This CDR3 has 13 residues.

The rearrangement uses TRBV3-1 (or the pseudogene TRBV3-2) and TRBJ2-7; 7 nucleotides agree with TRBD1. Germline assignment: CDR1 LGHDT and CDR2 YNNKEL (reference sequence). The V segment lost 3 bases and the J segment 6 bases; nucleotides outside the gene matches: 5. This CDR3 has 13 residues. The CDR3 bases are TGTGCCAGCAGCCAGGACAGGAACGGCGAGCAGTACTTC. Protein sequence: CASSQDRNGEQYF.

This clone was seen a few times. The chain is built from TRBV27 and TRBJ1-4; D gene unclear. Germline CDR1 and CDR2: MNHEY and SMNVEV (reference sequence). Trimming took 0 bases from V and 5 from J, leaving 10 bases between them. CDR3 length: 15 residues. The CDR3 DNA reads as TGTGCCAGCAGTTTATCGTATGGAGGGAATGAAAAACTGTTTTTT. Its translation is CASSLSYGGNEKLFF.

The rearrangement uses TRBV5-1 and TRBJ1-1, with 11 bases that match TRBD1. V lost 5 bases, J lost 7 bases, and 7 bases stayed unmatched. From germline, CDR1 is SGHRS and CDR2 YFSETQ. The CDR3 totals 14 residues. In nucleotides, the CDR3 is TGCGCCAGCAGTTTGACGGGACAGGGGGGTGAAGCTTTCTTT. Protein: CASSLTGQGGEAFF.

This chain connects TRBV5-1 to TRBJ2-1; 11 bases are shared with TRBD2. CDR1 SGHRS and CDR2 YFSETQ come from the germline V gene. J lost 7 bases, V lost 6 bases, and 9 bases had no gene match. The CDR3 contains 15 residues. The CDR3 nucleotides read TGCGCCAGCACCATTACTAGCGGGAGTTGGAATGAGCAGTTCTTC. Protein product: CASTITSGSWNEQFF.

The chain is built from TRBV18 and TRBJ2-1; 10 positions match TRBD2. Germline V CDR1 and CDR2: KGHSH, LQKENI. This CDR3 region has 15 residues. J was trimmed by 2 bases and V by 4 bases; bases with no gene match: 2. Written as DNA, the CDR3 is TGTGCCAGCTCACGGAGCGGGAGGGCCTACAATGAGCAGTTCTTC. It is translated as CASSRSGRAYNEQFF.

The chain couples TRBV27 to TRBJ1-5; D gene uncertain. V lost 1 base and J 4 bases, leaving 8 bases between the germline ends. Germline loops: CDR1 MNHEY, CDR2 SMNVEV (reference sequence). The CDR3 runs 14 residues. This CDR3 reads CASSLWTGNQPQHF. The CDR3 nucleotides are TGTGCCAGCAGTTTATGGACGGGGAATCAGCCCCAGCATTTT.

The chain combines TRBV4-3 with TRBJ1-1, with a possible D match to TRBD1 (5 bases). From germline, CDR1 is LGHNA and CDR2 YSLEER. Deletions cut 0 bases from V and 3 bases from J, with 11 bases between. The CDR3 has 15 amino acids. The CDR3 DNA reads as TGCGCCAGCAGCCAAGATACCTCAGGGTACACTGAAGCTTTCTTT. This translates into CASSQDTSGYTEAFF.

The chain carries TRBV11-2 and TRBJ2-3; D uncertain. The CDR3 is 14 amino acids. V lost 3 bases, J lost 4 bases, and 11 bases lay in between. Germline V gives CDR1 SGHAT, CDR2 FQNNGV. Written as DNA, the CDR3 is TGTGCCAGCAGCTTTTGGCGGTTTGCAGATACGCAGTATTTT. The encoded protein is CASSFWRFADTQYF.

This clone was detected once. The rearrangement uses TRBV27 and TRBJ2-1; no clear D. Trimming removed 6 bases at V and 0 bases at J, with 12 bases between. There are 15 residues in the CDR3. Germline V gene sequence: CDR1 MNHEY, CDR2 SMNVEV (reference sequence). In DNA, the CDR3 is TGTGCCAGCAGCTTAAACAGAGACTCCTACAATGAGCAGTTCTTC. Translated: CASSLNRDSYNEQFF.

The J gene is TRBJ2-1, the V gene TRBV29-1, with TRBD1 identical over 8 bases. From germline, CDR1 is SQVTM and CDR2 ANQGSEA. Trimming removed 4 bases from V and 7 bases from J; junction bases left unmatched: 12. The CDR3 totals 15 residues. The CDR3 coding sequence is TGCAGCGTTGTTGGTGAGGACAGGGCCTGGAATGAGCAGTTCTTC. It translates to CSVVGEDRAWNEQFF.

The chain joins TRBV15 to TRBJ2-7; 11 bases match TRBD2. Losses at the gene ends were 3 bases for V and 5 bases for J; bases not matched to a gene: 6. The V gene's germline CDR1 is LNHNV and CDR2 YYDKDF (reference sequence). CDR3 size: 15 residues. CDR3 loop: CATSRTSGIFHEQYF. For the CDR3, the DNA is TGTGCCACCAGCAGGACTAGCGGGATATTCCACGAGCAGTACTTC. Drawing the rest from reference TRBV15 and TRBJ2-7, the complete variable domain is DAMVIQNPRYQVTQFGKPVTLSCSQTLNHNVMYWYQQKSSQAPKLLFHYYDKDFNNEADTPDNFQSRRPNTSFCFLDIRSPGLGDTAMYLCATSRTSGIFHEQYFGPGTRLTVT.

The CDR3 bases are TGTGCCTGGAGTTCTCTAGCGGGAACCGGGGAGCTGTTTTTT. It encodes CAWSSLAGTGELFF. The chain uses TRBV30 and TRBJ2-2, with 9 bases matching TRBD2. The J segment lost 5 bases and the V segment lost 2 bases, leaving 3 bases of the junction unmatched. Germline V CDR1 and CDR2: GTSNPN, SVGIG (reference sequence). The CDR3 loop spans 14 amino acids. The whole variable domain, filled in from reference TRBV30 and TRBJ2-2, reads SQTIHQWPATLVQPVGSPLSLECTVEGTSNPNLYWYRQAAGRGLQLLFYSVGIGQISSEVPQNLSASRPQDRQFILSSKKLLLSDSGFYLCAWSSLAGTGELFFGEGSRLTVL.

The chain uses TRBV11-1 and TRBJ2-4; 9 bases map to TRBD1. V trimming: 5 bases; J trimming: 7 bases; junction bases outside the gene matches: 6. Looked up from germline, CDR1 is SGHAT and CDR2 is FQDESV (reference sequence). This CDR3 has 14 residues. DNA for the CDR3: TGTGCCAGCAGCACGGGACAGGGAAGGAACATTCAGTACTTC. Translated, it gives CASSTGQGRNIQYF.